This entry lists 25 T cell receptor beta chains sequenced from one sample in a study of CD8 T cells in Susac syndrome. Reverse transcription of roughly 0.5 to 1 ug RNA used random hexamers. TCRdb re-derived calls from the immunoSEQ multiplex PCR reads in MiXCR, one entry per CDR3 protein. The top ten hold 0.25% to 0.35% of the sample, which has 100,000 to 150,000 distinct CDR3 sequences, more than 85% seen once. The sample comprised CD8+ T cells from PBMCs. The source of these receptors is a human donor with multiple sclerosis.

The J gene is TRBJ1-2, the V gene TRBV5-4; TRBD1 agrees at 7 bases. This CDR3 region has 14 residues. Germline V CDR1 and CDR2: SGHNT, YYREEE (reference sequence). J lost 5 bases, V lost 4 bases, and 8 bases had no gene match. The CDR3 region has the DNA TGTGCCAGCAGCCACCTCGGGACAGAATATGGCTACACCTTC. Translation gives CASSHLGTEYGYTF.

The V and J genes are TRBV4-1 and TRBJ1-2; TRBD1 agrees at 8 bases. The germline V gene has CDR1 MGHRA and CDR2 YSYEKL. V shed 3 bases and J 3 bases; nucleotides not matched to a gene: 6. The CDR3 has 15 residues. This chain's CDR3 is CASSHSRGPHYGYTF. In DNA, the CDR3 is TGCGCCAGCAGCCATAGCAGGGGGCCGCACTATGGCTACACCTTC.

V and J are TRBV4-1 and TRBJ2-7; 7 nucleotides align to TRBD2. The CDR3 spans 15 residues. Trimming cost V 6 bases and J 1 base; bases outside gene matches: 9. Germline lookup yields CDR1 MGHRA and CDR2 YSYEKL. DNA for the CDR3: TGCGCCAGCAGTCCGGCTAGGGGAGGGTCCTACGAGCAGTACTTC. Protein product: CASSPARGGSYEQYF.

This clonotype was picked up one time. The chain is built from TRBV30 and TRBJ1-3; D unclear. The CDR3 has 13 amino acids. Germline loops: CDR1 GTSNPN, CDR2 SVGIG (reference sequence). V was trimmed by 0 bases and J by 3 bases, leaving 6 bases between them. CDR3 protein: CAWSVGFGNTIYF. The CDR3 DNA is TGTGCCTGGAGTGTGGGATTTGGAAACACCATATATTTT.

This chain uses TRBV29-1 with TRBJ1-1, with TRBD1 as a possible D gene (5 bases). The CDR3 length is 13 residues. In germline, CDR1 is SQVTM, CDR2 ANQGSEA. V was trimmed by 6 bases and J by 3 bases, leaving 14 bases between them. The CDR3 loop is CSVHSGVDTEAFF. CDR3 DNA sequence: TGCAGCGTCCATTCGGGGGTTGACACTGAAGCTTTCTTT.

The chain joins TRBV6-6 to TRBJ2-1; 7 nucleotides align to TRBD2. Germline-derived CDR1 and CDR2 are MNHNY and SVGAGI (reference sequence). The length of the CDR3 is 13 residues. V lost 6 bases to trimming and J lost 8 bases; unmatched junction nucleotides: 7. CDR3 in DNA: TGTGCCAGCAGCCCCCTCGCGGGAGATGAGCAGTTCTTC. Protein sequence: CASSPLAGDEQFF.

This rearrangement joins TRBV5-6 to TRBJ1-2; D call uncertain. The CDR3 sequence is 13 residues long. Germline CDR1 SGHDT, CDR2 YYEEEE. V dropped 4 bases and J dropped 2 bases, with 9 bases sitting between them. CDR3 region: CASSPTENYGYTF. The CDR3 DNA reads TGTGCCAGCAGCCCTACAGAGAACTATGGCTACACCTTC.

The CDR3 nucleotides read TGTGCCAGCAGTGAATGGAAGGGGGGCACTGAAGCTTTCTTT. Amino acids: CASSEWKGGTEAFF. This sequence joins TRBV6-1 and TRBJ1-1; tentative D call: TRBD1 (6 bases). This CDR3 region has 14 residues. The germline V and J ends were trimmed by 2 bases and 4 bases, with 11 bases remaining between them. Germline-derived CDR1 and CDR2 are MNHNS and SASEGT.

The chain uses TRBV7-2 and TRBJ1-1; D is uncertain. The V gene's germline CDR1 is SGHTA and CDR2 FQGNSA. The CDR3 runs to 13 residues. Between the trimmed V and J ends, which lost 2 bases and 7 bases, there was a span of 11 bases. The DNA of the CDR3 is TGTGCCAGCAGCTTAAATCTTGCTATTGAAGCTTTCTTT. It yields the protein CASSLNLAIEAFF.

The CDR3 DNA reads as TGTGCCAGCAGCTCCGGGACAGGGTCAGCTTTCTTT. Protein: CASSSGTGSAFF. The rearrangement uses TRBV7-9 and TRBJ1-1; 9 bases fit TRBD1. The V gene end was trimmed by 4 bases and the J gene end by 10 bases; junction bases not matched to a gene: 4. The CDR3 runs to 12 residues. Per the germline V gene, CDR1 is SEHNR and CDR2 is FQNEAQ (reference sequence). Using reference TRBV7-9 and TRBJ1-1 for the parts outside the CDR3, the full variable domain is DTGVSQNPRHKITKRGQNVTFRCDPISEHNRLYWYRQTLGQGPEFLTYFQNEAQLEKSRLLSDRFSAERPKGSFSTLEIQRTEQGDSAMYLCASSSGTGSAFFGQGTRLTVV.

The rearrangement uses TRBV7-8 and TRBJ2-1, with D perhaps matching TRBD1 or TRBD2 (6 bases each). Germline V gene sequence: CDR1 SGHVS, CDR2 FQNEAQ. V was clipped by 0 bases and J by 2 bases, with 23 bases between them. This CDR3 is built from 20 residues. The CDR3 bases are TGTGCCAGCAGCTTAGCGGCCCCCGGGGGAGGCCAGGGGACCTACAATGAGCAGTTCTTC. Its translation: CASSLAAPGGGQGTYNEQFF.

The CDR3 DNA is TGCAGCGACCATGACAAGAACACTGAAGCTTTCTTT. This gives the protein CSDHDKNTEAFF. The chain recombines TRBV29-1 with TRBJ1-1, with unresolved D. V lost 7 bases and J 1 base, leaving 10 bases between the germline ends. Germline lookup yields CDR1 SQVTM and CDR2 ANQGSEA. The CDR3 consists of 12 residues.

The V call is TRBV12-3 or TRBV12-4, the J call TRBJ2-3; D unclear. Trimming pared 6 bases from V and 2 bases from J, leaving 3 bases between. This CDR3 region has 11 residues. CDR3 amino acids: CASRDTDTQYF. DNA for the CDR3: TGTGCCAGCAGGGACACAGATACGCAGTATTTT.

V gene TRBV12-3 or TRBV12-4 combines with J gene TRBJ1-5; 7 bases map to TRBD1. V was clipped by 6 bases and J by 0 bases; unmatched bases: 14. The CDR3 contains 18 residues. CDR3 in DNA: TGTGCCAGCAGCTCTGACAGGGTTCATGGTTATAGCAATCAGCCCCAGCATTTT. Translated: CASSSDRVHGYSNQPQHF.

The J gene is TRBJ2-3, the V gene TRBV4-1; D not resolved. In germline, CDR1 is MGHRA, CDR2 YSYEKL. This CDR3 spans 15 amino acids. The V gene lost 1 base and the J gene lost 2 bases, with 10 bases spanning the gap. CDR3 in DNA: TGCGCCAGCAGCCAAGTACCAGAGGCCACAGATACGCAGTATTTT. Translating gives CASSQVPEATDTQYF.

The chain carries TRBV9 and TRBJ1-1; 7 bases map to TRBD1. CDR1 and CDR2 from the germline V gene are SGDLS and YYNGEE. The junction had 6 bases not matched to a gene; V was cut back by 4 bases and J by 0 bases. The CDR3 has 15 residues. The CDR3 DNA reads as TGTGCCAGCAGCCGGACGGGACAGCTGAACACTGAAGCTTTCTTT. This codes for CASSRTGQLNTEAFF.

The chain combines TRBV24-1 with TRBJ1-4; D ambiguous. V was clipped by 2 bases and J by 8 bases, with 11 bases between them. The germline gives CDR1 KGHDR, CDR2 SFDVKD. The CDR3 has 14 amino acids. DNA for the CDR3: TGTGCCACCAGTGATTCCGGGCAAAACGAAAAACTGTTTTTT. Its protein product is CATSDSGQNEKLFF.

The V gene is TRBV27, the J gene TRBJ2-3; D remains unclear. Trimming shortened V by 5 bases and J by 6 bases, and 9 bases separated the two germline ends. Germline values: CDR1 MNHEY, CDR2 SMNVEV (reference sequence). This CDR3 spans 12 amino acids. The CDR3 protein is CASSHVGDTQYF. CDR3 coding DNA: TGTGCCAGCAGTCACGTAGGGGATACGCAGTATTTT.

The V call is TRBV20-1, the J call TRBJ2-1; perhaps TRBD2 as D (6 bases). The CDR3 length is 15 residues. The V gene's germline CDR1 is DFQATT and CDR2 SNEGSKA (reference sequence). With 3 bases removed from V and 2 bases from J, the gap between germline ends came to 14 bases. DNA for the CDR3: TGCAGTGCTAGTGTCGGGAGTGTACCCTACAATGAGCAGTTCTTC. It specifies CSASVGSVPYNEQFF.

Comment on this clonotype: With a much larger clone just one base away, this may be a read error. V usage is TRBV15 and J usage is TRBJ2-7, with a tentative D call TRBD2 (5 bases). The V gene's germline CDR1 is LNHNV and CDR2 YYDKDF (reference sequence). The CDR3 is 13 residues long. In DNA form, the CDR3 reads TGTGCCACCATCAGAGTATGGGGAGCAGAGCAGTACTTC. Translation gives CATIRVWGAEQYF.

The J gene is TRBJ2-2, the V gene TRBV27; a weak D match, TRBD1 (5 bases). V gave up 2 bases and J gave up 0 bases, with 10 bases separating them. Germline V gives CDR1 MNHEY, CDR2 SMNVEV (reference sequence). This CDR3 is 16 amino acids long. CDR3 in amino acids: CASSLSAGSNTGELFF. CDR3 nucleotide sequence: TGTGCCAGCAGTTTAAGCGCAGGGTCGAACACCGGGGAGCTGTTTTTT.

This clonotype was seen only once. The chain carries TRBV6-1 and TRBJ2-5, with D uncertain. From germline, CDR1 is MNHNS and CDR2 SASEGT. V shed 6 bases and J shed 5 bases, with 7 bases lying between them. The length of the CDR3 is 11 residues. This CDR3 reads CASRHGETQYF. The CDR3 region has the DNA TGTGCCAGCAGACACGGGGAGACCCAGTACTTC.

V gene TRBV5-4 combines with J gene TRBJ1-2; tentative D call: TRBD1 (6 bases). Trimming removed 2 bases from V and 7 bases from J, with 15 bases in between. This CDR3 has 14 residues. Germline V gene data show CDR1 as SGHNT and CDR2 as YYREEE (reference sequence). The CDR3 spells CASSFFGGGGGYTF. The DNA of the CDR3 is TGTGCCAGCAGCTTTTTCGGGGGCGGTGGTGGCTACACCTTC.

This clonotype was counted once. The genes are TRBV23-1 and TRBJ2-2; perhaps TRBD1 as D (6 bases). TRBV23-1 is an ORF; its function is uncertain. This CDR3 comprises 17 residues. The V and J ends lost 6 bases and 5 bases respectively, with 22 bases between them. The CDR3 DNA follows: TGCGCCAGCAGCCTAGGACTGAGGGGGTTGGGGACCGGGGAGCTGTTTTTT. Translating gives CASSLGLRGLGTGELFF.

The V call is TRBV11-2, the J call TRBJ2-7; 10 nucleotides align to TRBD2. CDR3 length: 16 amino acids. Germline lookup yields CDR1 SGHAT and CDR2 FQNNGV. With V trimmed by 4 bases and J by 2 bases, 8 bases remained unmatched. CDR3 DNA sequence: TGTGCCAGCAGCTCCCGTCAGCGGGGGGGTACCTACGAGCAGTACTTC. This encodes CASSSRQRGGTYEQYF. The full variable domain, rest sourced from reference TRBV11-2 and TRBJ2-7, is EAGVAQSPRYKIIEKRQSVAFWCNPISGHATLYWYQQILGQGPKLLIQFQNNGVVDDSQLPKDRFSAERLKGVDSTLKIQPAKLEDSAVYLCASSSRQRGGTYEQYFGPGTRLTVT.